The T cell receptor (beta chain) described here comes from a study of cytomegalovirus exposure and HLA in healthy donors. The study, taken as a whole, reports: The study labeled 180 or so TCR beta chains cytomegalovirus-associated.

As concerns this clone: Its antigen is unidentified.

PCR used 60 Vbeta primers and 13 Jbeta primers. Repertoires were generated with immunoSEQ multiplex PCR, while TCRdb's copy carries only in-frame clones and drops some. This specimen shows roughly 190,000 clones; the ten leading clones hold 0.75% to 0.85%. This receptor was identified in a woman under 30 in good health and CMV-seropositive. The sequencing sample was made of PBMCs.

Here the CDR3 reads CASSPGLFTGELFF. The CDR3 DNA reads TGTGCCAGTAGTCCGGGACTGTTCACCGGGGAGCTGTTTTTT. The chain recombines TRBV19 with TRBJ2-2; D might be TRBD2 (6 bases). Germline V CDR1 and CDR2: LNHDA, SQIVND (reference sequence). V was trimmed by 5 bases and J by 4 bases, leaving 11 bases between them. CDR3 length: 14 amino acids.